These 28 T cell receptor beta chains originate from one sample sequenced in a study of T cell repertoires in cytomegalovirus infection. From the reads, TCRdb called clonotypes with MiXCR, one entry per CDR3 protein. The sample comprises fewer than 550,000 distinct CDR3 sequences, 11% of which are singletons, and roughly 10% rests with the top ten. The sequenced sample consisted of PBMCs. These receptors came from a human donor in good health (CMV status not recorded). Some clones in this sample may be carry-over from other donors' samples.

This clonotype was counted between two and nine times. V gene TRBV2 combines with J gene TRBJ1-2, with D maybe TRBD1 (6 bases). The V gene's germline CDR1 is SNHLY and CDR2 FYNNEI. The V end lost 3 bases, the J end lost 5 bases, and 13 bases lay between the germline ends. The CDR3 consists of 14 residues. CDR3 nucleotide sequence: TGTGCCAGCAGTGAGTCCGGGACACTTTATGGCTACACCTTC. Amino acid sequence: CASSESGTLYGYTF.

In this sample, this clonotype turned up many times. This sequence joins TRBV18 and TRBJ1-1; weak D call: TRBD1 (5 bases). V lost 7 bases, J lost 5 bases, and 14 bases lay in between. This CDR3 is 13 amino acids long. Germline V gene sequence: CDR1 KGHSH, CDR2 LQKENI. CDR3 protein: CASLHGGGTEAFF. Here the CDR3 DNA reads TGTGCCAGCTTACACGGGGGTGGGACTGAAGCTTTCTTT.

The chain recombines TRBV14 with TRBJ2-1; the D is unclear. Per the germline V gene, CDR1 is SGHDN and CDR2 is FVKESK. The V and J ends lost 0 bases and 0 bases respectively, with 12 bases between them. There are 17 residues in the CDR3. Here the CDR3 DNA reads TGTGCCAGCAGCCAAGAAACCGGACGGATCTCCTACAATGAGCAGTTCTTC. Protein sequence: CASSQETGRISYNEQFF. The full variable domain, completed using reference TRBV14 and TRBJ2-1, is EAGVTQFPSHSVIEKGQTVTLRCDPISGHDNLYWYRRVMGKEIKFLLHFVKESKQDESGMPNNRFLAERTGGTYSTLKVQPAELEDSGVYFCASSQETGRISYNEQFFGPGTRLTVL.

V gene TRBV5-1 combines with J gene TRBJ1-2; unclear D gene. The CDR3 loop spans 13 amino acids. Germline CDR1 is SGHRS and CDR2 is YFSETQ. Trimming cost V 0 bases and J 3 bases, with 6 bases left between them. CDR3 region: CASSLGFYYGYTF. The CDR3 nucleotides are TGCGCCAGCAGCTTGGGGTTCTACTATGGCTACACCTTC.

The sample holds many counts of this clonotype. The V gene is TRBV27, the J gene TRBJ2-7; TRBD1 matches 8 bases. The trim removed 6 bases at V and 4 bases at J, leaving 8 bases unmatched. CDR3 length: 14 amino acids. From germline, CDR1 is MNHEY and CDR2 SMNVEV (reference sequence). The CDR3 region has the DNA TGTGCCAGCAGCCGTCGGACAGGGCTATACGAGCAGTACTTC. It yields the protein CASSRRTGLYEQYF.

Ten or more counts support this clonotype. The chain uses TRBV29-1 and TRBJ2-5, with 11 bases identical to TRBD2. The CDR3 has 14 residues. Losses at the gene ends were 6 bases for V and 4 bases for J; bases not matched to a gene: 7. The germline gives CDR1 SQVTM, CDR2 ANQGSEA. The CDR3: CSVGLAALRETQYF. Here the CDR3 DNA reads TGCAGCGTGGGACTAGCGGCTCTCCGAGAGACCCAGTACTTC.

At least ten counts were recorded for this clonotype. The CDR3 loop is CASSPGDIGEQYF. CDR3 DNA: TGTGCCAGCAGCCCCGGGGACATTGGCGAGCAGTACTTC. V is TRBV7-2 and J is TRBJ2-7; a weak D match, TRBD1 (6 bases). CDR1 SGHTA and CDR2 FQGNSA come from the germline V gene. The CDR3 contains 13 residues. V lost 5 bases to trimming and J lost 6 bases, with 14 bases between them.

The chain is built from TRBV6-1 and TRBJ2-3, with 10 bases identical to TRBD2. The CDR3 totals 14 residues. The junction had 3 bases not matched to a gene; V was cut back by 4 bases and J by 5 bases. Germline values: CDR1 MNHNS, CDR2 SASEGT. The CDR3 region has the DNA TGTGCCAGCAGTGTAGCGGGAGGAGAAGATACGCAGTATTTT. Protein sequence: CASSVAGGEDTQYF.

CDR3 in DNA: TGCAGTGCTACACCAGGGGGCGAGGGCGGGAGGTATTACAATGAGCAGTTCTTC. Its translation is CSATPGGEGGRYYNEQFF. The chain carries TRBV20-1 and TRBJ2-1; D possibly matches TRBD1 or TRBD2 (8 bases each). This CDR3 has 18 amino acids. The germline V gene has CDR1 DFQATT and CDR2 SNEGSKA (reference sequence). Between the trimmed V and J ends, which lost 4 bases and 4 bases, there was a span of 26 bases.

Ten or more counts support this clonotype. The chain has TRBV2 and TRBJ2-5; D is unclear. V lost 0 bases and J 2 bases, leaving 10 bases between the germline ends. From germline, CDR1 is SNHLY and CDR2 FYNNEI. The CDR3 length is 15 residues. This CDR3 reads CASSEAPVVQETQYF. DNA of the CDR3: TGTGCCAGCAGTGAAGCGCCAGTCGTTCAAGAGACCCAGTACTTC. The complete variable domain, with remaining parts taken from reference TRBV2 and TRBJ2-5, reads EPEVTQTPSHQVTQMGQEVILRCVPISNHLYFYWYRQILGQKVEFLVSFYNNEISEKSEIFDDQFSVERPDGSNFTLKIRSTKLEDSAMYFCASSEAPVVQETQYFGPGTRLLVL.

This clonotype was detected many times. The rearrangement links TRBV7-2 to TRBJ2-7; the D gene is possibly TRBD2 (6 bases). The V end was cut by 7 bases, the J end by 5 bases, with 21 bases between. The CDR3 is 15 residues long. Germline V gene data show CDR1 as SGHTA and CDR2 as FQGNSA. In nucleotides, the CDR3 is TGTGCCAGCACCCTATCCTACGGGAGTCACAACGAGCAGTACTTC. As protein: CASTLSYGSHNEQYF.

The chain uses TRBV4-1 and TRBJ2-2, with 9 bases that match TRBD2. Germline V gives CDR1 MGHRA, CDR2 YSYEKL. The CDR3 loop spans 17 amino acids. V lost 0 bases, J lost 7 bases, and 9 bases stayed unmatched. The CDR3, as DNA: TGCGCCAGCAGCCAAGATCAACTAGCGGGCGGGAGCGGGGAGCTGTTTTTT. This gives the protein CASSQDQLAGGSGELFF.

The DNA of the CDR3 is TGTGCCAGCTCACCTAGTAGCGACCCCGGGGAGCTGTTTTTT. Translated: CASSPSSDPGELFF. This chain uses TRBV18 with TRBJ2-2; D may be TRBD2 (5 bases). CDR1 KGHSH and CDR2 LQKENI come from the germline V gene. Trimming stripped 3 bases from V and 6 bases from J, with 11 bases between. This CDR3 is 14 amino acids long.

This clonotype appeared many times. This rearrangement joins TRBV19 to TRBJ1-2, with a possible D match to TRBD1 (5 bases). Germline values: CDR1 LNHDA, CDR2 SQIVND (reference sequence). CDR3 length: 14 residues. Trimming stripped 8 bases from V and 3 bases from J, with 16 bases between. CDR3 nucleotide sequence: TGTGCCAGTCGTCCGACGCGGGGCCACTATGGCTACACCTTC. This encodes CASRPTRGHYGYTF.

The V gene is TRBV20-1, the J gene TRBJ2-5; 7 bases align to TRBD1. CDR1 is DFQATT, CDR2 SNEGSKA, per germline (reference sequence). The CDR3 is made up of 15 amino acids. The V and J ends lost 0 bases and 1 base, in that order; junction bases with no gene match: 5. The chain's CDR3 is CSARDLRDSQETQYF. The CDR3 DNA sequence: TGCAGTGCTAGAGATTTAAGGGACAGCCAAGAGACCCAGTACTTC.

This clonotype was seen more than once but under ten times. The chain is built from TRBV24-1 and TRBJ2-3; 10 nucleotides align to TRBD2. From germline, CDR1 is KGHDR and CDR2 SFDVKD. The length of the CDR3 is 14 residues. With 6 bases clipped from V and 3 bases from J, the junction kept 2 bases outside the gene matches. CDR3 loop: CATSPSGRTDTQYF. CDR3 sequence (DNA): TGTGCCACCAGTCCTAGCGGGAGAACAGATACGCAGTATTTT.

This clonotype was recorded many times. This sequence joins TRBV20-1 and TRBJ2-3; the D gene is possibly TRBD2 (5 bases). The CDR3 runs 16 residues. Germline CDR1 and CDR2: DFQATT and SNEGSKA (reference sequence). Trimming took 6 bases from V and 0 from J, leaving 19 bases between them. The CDR3 protein is CSAGWTPTTSTDTQYF. The DNA of the CDR3 is TGCAGTGCAGGGTGGACTCCGACTACTAGCACAGATACGCAGTATTTT.

This clonotype was counted at least ten times. The rearrangement links TRBV7-8 to TRBJ2-1; 7 bases match TRBD2. Germline lookup yields CDR1 SGHVS and CDR2 FQNEAQ. CDR3 length equals 12 residues. Trimming took 1 base from V and 15 from J; bases not matched to a gene: 6. The CDR3 sequence: CASSLDRREWFF. The CDR3 nucleotides are TGTGCCAGCAGCTTAGATCGGCGGGAGTGGTTCTTC.

This clonotype was observed at least ten times. This chain joins TRBV28 and TRBJ2-6; no firm D call. The V end was cut by 5 bases, the J end by 1 base, with 6 bases between. The V gene's germline CDR1 is MDHEN and CDR2 SYDVKM. The CDR3 is 14 amino acids. The CDR3 bases are TGTGCCAGCAGTCTATTGTCTGGGGCCAACGTCCTGACTTTC. As protein: CASSLLSGANVLTF.

This clonotype has a count of ten or more. This CDR3 is CASSNQGAVYETQYF. The DNA for the CDR3 is TGTGCCAGCAGTAACCAGGGGGCGGTGTACGAGACCCAGTACTTC. The chain is built from TRBV6-5 and TRBJ2-5; 8 nucleotides align to TRBD1. The CDR3 is 15 amino acids. V gave up 5 bases and J gave up 5 bases; unmatched junction bases: 10. Germline V gene lookup returns CDR1 MNHEY and CDR2 SVGAGI.

This clonotype was seen a handful of times. The chain links TRBV19 to TRBJ1-5, with a possible D match to TRBD1 (5 bases). Germline CDR1 LNHDA, CDR2 SQIVND (reference sequence). Trimming removed 0 bases at V and 5 bases at J, with 8 bases between. The CDR3 totals 14 residues. CDR3 DNA sequence: TGTGCCAGTAGTATAGACAGGGCGTATCAGCCCCAGCATTTT. Translating it yields CASSIDRAYQPQHF.

This clonotype appeared a few times. The chain carries TRBV6-4 and TRBJ2-2; the match to TRBD1 covers 7 bases. With 3 bases clipped from V and 5 bases from J, the junction kept 9 bases outside the gene matches. The CDR3 consists of 16 residues. CDR1 and CDR2 from the germline V gene are MRHNA and SNTAGT. Here the CDR3 reads CASSERQGRGTGELFF. The CDR3 nucleotides read TGTGCCAGCAGTGAGCGACAGGGTCGGGGAACCGGGGAGCTGTTTTTT.

This clonotype was picked up many times. The chain uses TRBV28 and TRBJ2-7, with D perhaps matching TRBD2 (6 bases). This CDR3 has 15 residues. The V gene lost 1 base and the J gene lost 6 bases, with 16 bases spanning the gap. Germline V gene sequence: CDR1 MDHEN, CDR2 SYDVKM. DNA of the CDR3: TGTGCCAGCAGTTTATTGAGGCGGCTAGCGACCGAGCAGTACTTC. Its protein product is CASSLLRRLATEQYF.

This clonotype was seen many times. V is TRBV7-9 and J is TRBJ2-1, with 10 bases lining up with TRBD1. The germline V gene encodes CDR1 SEHNR and CDR2 FQNEAQ (reference sequence). Trimming at V came to 5 bases and at J to 5 bases, leaving 0 bases not matched to a gene. CDR3 length equals 13 residues. Here the CDR3 DNA reads TGTGCCAGCAGCGACAGGGGGCACAATGAGCAGTTCTTC. Protein product: CASSDRGHNEQFF. Looking up the rest from reference TRBV7-9 and TRBJ2-1 gives the full variable domain: DTGVSQNPRHKITKRGQNVTFRCDPISEHNRLYWYRQTLGQGPEFLTYFQNEAQLEKSRLLSDRFSAERPKGSFSTLEIQRTEQGDSAMYLCASSDRGHNEQFFGPGTRLTVL.

The table lists this clonotype with many counts. The chain is built from TRBV12-3 or TRBV12-4 and TRBJ1-2; TRBD1 matches 8 bases. V trimming: 1 base; J trimming: 7 bases; junction bases outside the gene matches: 5. The CDR3 has 14 amino acids. The CDR3 nucleotides read TGTGCCAGCAGTTTAGGACAGGGGCCTGGTGGCTACACCTTC. As protein: CASSLGQGPGGYTF.

A few counts support this clonotype. Written as DNA, the CDR3 is TGTGCCAGCAGCGTAATACCCGGGACAGGGGGCAATGGCTACACCTTC. This gives the protein CASSVIPGTGGNGYTF. V is TRBV9 and J is TRBJ1-2; TRBD1 aligns across 12 bases. The trim removed 1 base at V and 6 bases at J, leaving 7 bases unmatched. The germline V gene encodes CDR1 SGDLS and CDR2 YYNGEE. The CDR3 length is 16 residues.

This clonotype was picked up a small number of times. The chain links TRBV20-1 to TRBJ2-2, with D hard to call. This CDR3 is 12 amino acids long. Germline CDR1 reads DFQATT; CDR2 reads SNEGSKA (reference sequence). The V end lost 6 bases, the J end lost 6 bases, and 11 bases lay between the germline ends. CDR3 in amino acids: CSAPTRAGELFF. The DNA of the CDR3 is TGCAGTGCCCCGACCCGCGCCGGGGAGCTGTTTTTT.

This clonotype was seen only once. This rearrangement joins TRBV2 to TRBJ2-1; D could derive from TRBD1 or TRBD2 (5 bases each). V was pared by 4 bases and J by 0 bases, with 10 bases between. The CDR3 runs 15 residues. Looked up from germline, CDR1 is SNHLY and CDR2 is FYNNEI. The CDR3 nucleotides are TGTGCCAGCAGTGGGGACGTGAGCTCCTACAATGAGCAGTTCTTC. Protein: CASSGDVSSYNEQFF.